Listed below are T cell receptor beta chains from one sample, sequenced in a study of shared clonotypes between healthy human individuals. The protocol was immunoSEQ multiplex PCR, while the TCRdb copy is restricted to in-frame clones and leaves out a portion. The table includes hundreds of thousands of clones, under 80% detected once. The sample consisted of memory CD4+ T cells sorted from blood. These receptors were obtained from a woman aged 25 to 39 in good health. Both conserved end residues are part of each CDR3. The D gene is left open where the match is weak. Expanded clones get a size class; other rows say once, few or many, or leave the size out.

CDR3 DNA: TGTGCCAGCAGCGTAGGTTCGGGGTTCGCCTACGAGCAGTACTTC; CDR3 protein: CASSVGSGFAYEQYF; V gene: TRBV9; J gene: TRBJ2-7; clone size: -; D gene: -; CDR3 length: 15
CDR3 DNA: TGTGCCAGCAGCAAGGTTCGGGCGGCTGAGCAGTTCTTC; CDR3 protein: CASSKVRAAEQFF; V gene: TRBV6-5; J gene: TRBJ2-1; clone size: -; D gene: -; CDR3 length: 13
CDR3 DNA: TGCGCCAGCAGCCAAAAAACAGGGGTTTTTCAGCCCCAGCATTTT; CDR3 protein: CASSQKTGVFQPQHF; V gene: TRBV4-1; J gene: TRBJ1-5; clone size: -; D gene: TRBD1; CDR3 length: 15
CDR3 DNA: TGTGCCACCAGCGGGCAGTGGGGCAATCAGCCCCAGCATTTT; CDR3 protein: CATSGQWGNQPQHF; V gene: TRBV15; J gene: TRBJ1-5; clone size: -; D gene: -; CDR3 length: 14
CDR3 DNA: TGTGCCAGCAGCACCACCTCCGGGGCGGGACAGGGTGTCAATGAGCAGTTCTTC; CDR3 protein: CASSTTSGAGQGVNEQFF; V gene: TRBV21-1; J gene: TRBJ2-1; clone size: -; D gene: -; CDR3 length: 18
CDR3 DNA: TGTGCCAGCAGTTTGTCGGTTTTTCGGCAGCCTCTTAACTATGGCTACACCTTC; CDR3 protein: CASSLSVFRQPLNYGYTF; V gene: TRBV28; J gene: TRBJ1-2; clone size: -; D gene: -; CDR3 length: 18
CDR3 DNA: TGTGCCAGCTTGATGCGGGGGTTATCCGGAAACACCATATATTTT; CDR3 protein: CASLMRGLSGNTIYF; V gene: TRBV6-1; J gene: TRBJ1-3; clone size: -; D gene: -; CDR3 length: 15
CDR3 DNA: TGTGCCACCGCCCAGGACCCTGGGGAAAAACTGTTTTTT; CDR3 protein: CATAQDPGEKLFF; V gene: TRBV7-7; J gene: TRBJ1-4; clone size: once; D gene: -; CDR3 length: 13
CDR3 DNA: TGTGCCAGCAGCCAAGGGCCAGGGCCAGGACGGAAAGCTTTCTTT; CDR3 protein: CASSQGPGPGRKAFF; V gene: TRBV28; J gene: TRBJ1-1; clone size: -; D gene: -; CDR3 length: 15
CDR3 DNA: TGTGCCAGCAGTGGCCTTGGTATCGACACCATATATTTT; CDR3 protein: CASSGLGIDTIYF; V gene: TRBV6-1; J gene: TRBJ1-3; clone size: few; D gene: -; CDR3 length: 13
CDR3 DNA: TGTGCCAGTAGTATTGTTGGACAGGGATGGTCTGGGGCCAACGTCCTGACTTTC; CDR3 protein: CASSIVGQGWSGANVLTF; V gene: TRBV19; J gene: TRBJ2-6; clone size: -; D gene: TRBD1; CDR3 length: 18
CDR3 DNA: TGCAGCGTTGAATCCCTTGTAGCGGGAGGGTACGAGCAGTACTTC; CDR3 protein: CSVESLVAGGYEQYF; V gene: TRBV29-1; J gene: TRBJ2-7; clone size: -; D gene: TRBD2; CDR3 length: 15
CDR3 DNA: TGTGCCAGCAGCTCCGGTAGCTTAGTTTCTGGAAACACCATATATTTT; CDR3 protein: CASSSGSLVSGNTIYF; V gene: TRBV11-2; J gene: TRBJ1-3; clone size: -; D gene: -; CDR3 length: 16
CDR3 DNA: TGTGCCAGCTCACTTCAGGACCTAAGGGCGAATGAGCCCCAGCATTTT; CDR3 protein: CASSLQDLRANEPQHF; V gene: TRBV18; J gene: TRBJ1-5; clone size: -; D gene: -; CDR3 length: 16
CDR3 DNA: TGTGCCAGCCGACCCCAGACAGGGAACACTGAAGCTTTCTTT; CDR3 protein: CASRPQTGNTEAFF; V gene: TRBV27; J gene: TRBJ1-1; clone size: -; D gene: -; CDR3 length: 14
CDR3 DNA: TGTGCCTGGAGTGCCCCGGGAACCTCCTACAATGAGCAGTTCTTC; CDR3 protein: CAWSAPGTSYNEQFF; V gene: TRBV30; J gene: TRBJ2-1; clone size: many; D gene: -; CDR3 length: 15
CDR3 DNA: TGCGCCAGCAGCCAAGAGGGGAATGCAAGACAGCCCCAGCATTTT; CDR3 protein: CASSQEGNARQPQHF; V gene: TRBV4-1; J gene: TRBJ1-5; clone size: -; D gene: -; CDR3 length: 15
CDR3 DNA: TGTGCCAGCAGTACCCGCCGCTCTGGAAACACCATATATTTT; CDR3 protein: CASSTRRSGNTIYF; V gene: TRBV2; J gene: TRBJ1-3; clone size: few; D gene: -; CDR3 length: 14
CDR3 DNA: TGTGCCAGCAGTGAACAACTAGCGGGAGCTAGTGAGCAGTTCTTC; CDR3 protein: CASSEQLAGASEQFF; V gene: TRBV2; J gene: TRBJ2-1; clone size: -; D gene: TRBD2; CDR3 length: 15
CDR3 DNA: TGTGCCTGGAGTGTACTTGGTGATGAGCAGTTCTTC; CDR3 protein: CAWSVLGDEQFF; V gene: TRBV30; J gene: TRBJ2-1; clone size: -; D gene: -; CDR3 length: 12
CDR3 DNA: TGTGCCAGCAGCCCGACTAGTTTAGATACGCAGTATTTT; CDR3 protein: CASSPTSLDTQYF; V gene: TRBV6-6; J gene: TRBJ2-3; clone size: -; D gene: -; CDR3 length: 13
CDR3 DNA: TGTGCCATCAGTGGACAGGCCACCTTCTACGAGCAGTACTTC; CDR3 protein: CAISGQATFYEQYF; V gene: TRBV10-3; J gene: TRBJ2-7; clone size: few; D gene: -; CDR3 length: 14
CDR3 DNA: TGTGCCAGTAGCGTAGGGGAGGCGATCTACGAGCAGTACTTC; CDR3 protein: CASSVGEAIYEQYF; V gene: TRBV19; J gene: TRBJ2-7; clone size: -; D gene: -; CDR3 length: 14
CDR3 DNA: TGTGCCAGCAGTTCCCGGGACAGGGGTGCCGAGCAGTACTTC; CDR3 protein: CASSSRDRGAEQYF; V gene: TRBV6-1; J gene: TRBJ2-7; clone size: -; D gene: TRBD1; CDR3 length: 14
CDR3 DNA: TGCGCCAGCAGCTTGGGATCGGGCTGGGTGGAGCAGTTCTTC; CDR3 protein: CASSLGSGWVEQFF; V gene: TRBV5-1; J gene: TRBJ2-1; clone size: -; D gene: -; CDR3 length: 14